The present T cell receptor (beta chain) was sequenced within a study of T cell responses to AZD1222 COVID-19 vaccine. Overall study results and limits: White British people made up most donors, females outnumbered males, and clonal diversity was possibly underestimated.

A word on this clone: Its cognate antigen is unknown.

The protocol was immunoSEQ multiplex PCR, while the TCRdb copy is restricted to in-frame clones and leaves out a portion. The sample has 130,000 or so clones; around 90% are singletons. Germline CDR1 SGHRS, CDR2 YFSETQ. Between the trimmed V and J ends, which lost 3 bases and 4 bases, there was a span of 14 bases. This CDR3 is 14 amino acids long. Sequencing used peripheral blood, obtained 28 days after the second AZD1222 dose. This clonotype originated in an adult who received the AZD1222 COVID-19 vaccine. The rearrangement links TRBV5-1 to TRBJ2-7; D is perhaps TRBD2 (5 bases). The CDR3 here is CASSSASLAYEQYF. CDR3 sequence (DNA): TGCGCCAGCAGCTCCGCCTCTCTAGCTTACGAGCAGTACTTC.